This T cell receptor (beta chain) is drawn from a study of cytomegalovirus exposure and HLA in healthy donors. Study-wide results and limits: Researchers catalogued 160 or so TCR beta chains as cytomegalovirus-associated. Analysis was carried out at a later point, and it linked a missense DCLRE1C variant to TCR beta V- and J-gene trimming. TCR beta sequences numbering under 20,000 were associated with HLA alleles at 0.05 false discovery rate in a later analysis.

V lost 1 base to trimming and J lost 7 bases; unmatched junction nucleotides: 5. Germline-derived CDR1 and CDR2 are LNHDA and SQIVND (reference sequence). The CDR3 has 14 residues. Use of 60 Vbeta and 13 Jbeta primers characterized the PCR. Clones were read by immunoSEQ multiplex PCR, and TCRdb kept only the in-frame ones, dropping some. Here the sample spans about 160,000 clones, 70% being singletons. Concerning this clone: Its antigen remains unknown.

Sample: PBMCs. The receptor was derived from a young man in good health and CMV-seropositive. The chain has TRBV19 and TRBJ1-1, with 8 bases aligning to TRBD1. In nucleotides, the CDR3 is TGTGCCAGTAGTATAGGCAGGGGGCAGGTTGAAGCTTTCTTT. Translated, it gives CASSIGRGQVEAFF.